This T cell receptor beta chain is from a study of shared clonotypes between healthy human individuals. The study's findings and limits: For naive CD4 cells, roughly 5% of clonotypes were shared across a handful of donors.

In the original processing: Junction-only immunoSEQ data arrived without quality scores, meaning filtering differed. The table came from immunoSEQ multiplex PCR; TCRdb's copy has only in-frame clones and leaves some out. V, J and clone size derive from that table, while D and trimming were established from the DNA sequence. The data contain about 2.1 million clones, more than 85% of them singletons. As concerns this clone: Its matching antigen is unknown.

Naive CD8 cells lacked CD45RO, underwent positive selection for CCR7 and left out terminally differentiated effector memory CD45RA+ cells. In germline, CDR1 is MDHEN, CDR2 SYDVKM. This CDR3 is 18 amino acids long. V lost 4 bases and J 2 bases, leaving 23 bases between the germline ends. Sequenced input: naive CD8+ T cells from PBMCs. The chain is built from TRBV28 and TRBJ2-5, with a tentative D call TRBD2 (5 bases). This receptor was obtained from a man between 18 and 29 years old in good health. Some clones in this sample may be carry-over from other donors' samples. CDR3 residues: CASSSWTVRRVRQETQYF. CDR3 DNA: TGTGCCAGCAGTTCGTGGACTGTAAGAAGGGTGCGGCAAGAGACCCAGTACTTC. The entire variable domain, with the rest obtained from reference TRBV28 and TRBJ2-5, is as follows: DVKVTQSSRYLVKRTGEKVFLECVQDMDHENMFWYRQDPGLGLRLIYFSYDVKMKEKGDIPEGYSVSREKKERFSLILESASTNQTSMYLCASSSWTVRRVRQETQYFGPGTRLLVL.